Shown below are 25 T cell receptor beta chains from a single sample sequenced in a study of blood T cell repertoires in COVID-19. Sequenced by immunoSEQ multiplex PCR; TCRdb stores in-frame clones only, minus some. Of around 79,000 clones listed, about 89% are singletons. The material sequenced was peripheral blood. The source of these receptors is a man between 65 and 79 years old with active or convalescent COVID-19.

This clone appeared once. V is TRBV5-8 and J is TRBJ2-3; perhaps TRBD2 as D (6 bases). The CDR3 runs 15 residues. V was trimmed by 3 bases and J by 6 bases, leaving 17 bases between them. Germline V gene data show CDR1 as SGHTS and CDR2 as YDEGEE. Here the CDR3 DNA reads TGTGCCAGCAGCTCGGGACTGACGGCCCGGGATACGCAGTATTTT. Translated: CASSSGLTARDTQYF.

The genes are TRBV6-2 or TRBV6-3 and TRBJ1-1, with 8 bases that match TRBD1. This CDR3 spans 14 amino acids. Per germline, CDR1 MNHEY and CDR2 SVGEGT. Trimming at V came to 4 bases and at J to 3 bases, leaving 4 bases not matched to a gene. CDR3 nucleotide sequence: TGTGCCAGCAGTTCTCGACAGGGGTACACTGAAGCTTTCTTT. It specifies CASSSRQGYTEAFF.

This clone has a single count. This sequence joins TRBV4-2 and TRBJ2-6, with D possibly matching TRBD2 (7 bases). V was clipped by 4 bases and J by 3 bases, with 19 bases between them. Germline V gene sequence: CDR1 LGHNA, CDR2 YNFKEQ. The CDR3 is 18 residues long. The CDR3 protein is CASSPQAGAGRGANVLTF. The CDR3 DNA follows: TGTGCCAGCAGCCCCCAGGCGGGGGCTGGGCGTGGGGCCAACGTCCTGACTTTC.

This chain's CDR3 is CASSLAGLGNTIYF. The DNA of the CDR3 is TGCGCCAGCAGCTTGGCGGGGTTAGGAAACACCATATATTTT. The gene calls are TRBV5-1 and TRBJ1-3; D call uncertain. V shed 0 bases and J shed 4 bases, with 8 bases lying between them. Germline V gene data show CDR1 as SGHRS and CDR2 as YFSETQ. The CDR3 runs 14 residues.

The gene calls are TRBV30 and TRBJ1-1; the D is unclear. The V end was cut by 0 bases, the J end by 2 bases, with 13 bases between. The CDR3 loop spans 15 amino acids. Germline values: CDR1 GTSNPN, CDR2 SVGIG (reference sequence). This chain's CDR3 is CAWSVGGNINTEAFF. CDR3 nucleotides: TGTGCCTGGAGTGTAGGCGGAAACATTAACACTGAAGCTTTCTTT. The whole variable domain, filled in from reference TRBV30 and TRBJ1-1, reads SQTIHQWPATLVQPVGSPLSLECTVEGTSNPNLYWYRQAAGRGLQLLFYSVGIGQISSEVPQNLSASRPQDRQFILSSKKLLLSDSGFYLCAWSVGGNINTEAFFGQGTRLTVV.

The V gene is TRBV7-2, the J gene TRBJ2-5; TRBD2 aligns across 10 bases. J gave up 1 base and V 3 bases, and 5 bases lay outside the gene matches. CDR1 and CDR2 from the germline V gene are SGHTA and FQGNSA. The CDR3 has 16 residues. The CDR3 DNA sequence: TGTGCCAGCAGCTTCCGACTAGCGGGTATCCAAGAGACCCAGTACTTC. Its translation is CASSFRLAGIQETQYF.

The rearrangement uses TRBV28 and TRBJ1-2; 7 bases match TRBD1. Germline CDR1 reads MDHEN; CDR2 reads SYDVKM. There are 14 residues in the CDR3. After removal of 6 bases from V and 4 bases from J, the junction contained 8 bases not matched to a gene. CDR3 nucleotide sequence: TGTGCCAGCAGCGCTGAAGGGGGCGTCTATGGCTACACCTTC. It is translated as CASSAEGGVYGYTF.

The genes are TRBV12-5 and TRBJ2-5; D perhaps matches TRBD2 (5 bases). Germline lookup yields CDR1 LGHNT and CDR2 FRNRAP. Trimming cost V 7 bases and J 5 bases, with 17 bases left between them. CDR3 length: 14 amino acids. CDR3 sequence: CASAWGDSYETQYF. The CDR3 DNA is TGTGCTAGTGCTTGGGGAGATAGTTACGAGACCCAGTACTTC.

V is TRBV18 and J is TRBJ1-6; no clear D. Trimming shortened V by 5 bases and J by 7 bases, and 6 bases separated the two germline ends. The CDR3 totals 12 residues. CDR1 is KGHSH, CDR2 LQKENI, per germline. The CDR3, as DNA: TGTGCCAGCTCAACCCAGAATTCACCCCTCCACTTT. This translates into CASSTQNSPLHF. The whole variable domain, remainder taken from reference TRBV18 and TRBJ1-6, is NAGVMQNPRHLVRRRGQEARLRCSPMKGHSHVYWYRQLPEEGLKFMVYLQKENIIDESGMPKERFSAEFPKEGPSILRIQQVVRGDSAAYFCASSTQNSPLHFGNGTRLTVT.

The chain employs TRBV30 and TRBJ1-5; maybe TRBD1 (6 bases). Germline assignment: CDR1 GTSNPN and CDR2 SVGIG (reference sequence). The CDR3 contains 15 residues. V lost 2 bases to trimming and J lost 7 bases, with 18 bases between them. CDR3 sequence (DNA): TGTGCCTGGAGTAAAGGGGGATCGGGTGGGCAGCCCCAGCATTTT. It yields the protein CAWSKGGSGGQPQHF.

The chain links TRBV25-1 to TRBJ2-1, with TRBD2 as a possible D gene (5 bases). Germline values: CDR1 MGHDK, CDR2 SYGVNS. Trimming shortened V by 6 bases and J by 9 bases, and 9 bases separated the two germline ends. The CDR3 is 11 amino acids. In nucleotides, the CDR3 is TGTGCCAGCAGCCTAGCTAGTGAGCAGTTCTTC. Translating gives CASSLASEQFF.

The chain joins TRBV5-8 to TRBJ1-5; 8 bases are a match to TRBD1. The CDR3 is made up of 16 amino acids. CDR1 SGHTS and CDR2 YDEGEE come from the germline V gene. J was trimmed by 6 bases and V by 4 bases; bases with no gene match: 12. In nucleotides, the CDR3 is TGTGCCAGCAGCCCCCCAGGGGGCAGGGGGCGTCAGCCCCAGCATTTT. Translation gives CASSPPGGRGRQPQHF.

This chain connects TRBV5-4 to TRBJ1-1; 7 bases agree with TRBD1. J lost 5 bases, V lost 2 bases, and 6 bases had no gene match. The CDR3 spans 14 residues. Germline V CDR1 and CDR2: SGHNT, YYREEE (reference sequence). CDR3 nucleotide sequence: TGTGCCAGCAGCTTCAGGGGGGAAGGTACTGAAGCTTTCTTT. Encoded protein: CASSFRGEGTEAFF.

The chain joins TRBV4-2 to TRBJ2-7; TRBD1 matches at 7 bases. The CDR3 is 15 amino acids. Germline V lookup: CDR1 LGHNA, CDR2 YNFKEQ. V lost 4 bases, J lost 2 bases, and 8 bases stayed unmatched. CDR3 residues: CASSPPGQSPYEQYF. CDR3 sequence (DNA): TGTGCCAGCAGCCCTCCGGGACAGTCTCCCTACGAGCAGTACTTC.

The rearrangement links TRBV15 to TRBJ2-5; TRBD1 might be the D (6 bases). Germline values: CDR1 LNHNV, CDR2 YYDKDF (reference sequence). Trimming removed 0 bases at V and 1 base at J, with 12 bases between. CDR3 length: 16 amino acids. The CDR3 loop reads CATSRDLRQVQETQYF. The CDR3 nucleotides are TGTGCCACCAGCAGAGATTTGCGACAGGTCCAAGAGACCCAGTACTTC.

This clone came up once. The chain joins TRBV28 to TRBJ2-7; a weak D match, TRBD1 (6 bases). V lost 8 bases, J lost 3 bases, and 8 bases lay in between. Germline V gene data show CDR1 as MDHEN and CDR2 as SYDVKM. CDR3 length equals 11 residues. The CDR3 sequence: CASGQRYEQYF. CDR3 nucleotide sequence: TGTGCCAGCGGACAGCGCTACGAGCAGTACTTC. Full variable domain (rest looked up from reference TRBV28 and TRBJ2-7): DVKVTQSSRYLVKRTGEKVFLECVQDMDHENMFWYRQDPGLGLRLIYFSYDVKMKEKGDIPEGYSVSREKKERFSLILESASTNQTSMYLCASGQRYEQYFGPGTRLTVT.

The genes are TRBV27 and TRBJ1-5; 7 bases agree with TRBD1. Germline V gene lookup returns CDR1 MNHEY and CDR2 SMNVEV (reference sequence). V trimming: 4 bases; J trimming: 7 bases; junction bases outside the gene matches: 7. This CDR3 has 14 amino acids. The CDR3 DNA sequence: TGTGCCAGCAGTTCCAAGACAGGGTACCAGCCCCAGCATTTT. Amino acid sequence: CASSSKTGYQPQHF.

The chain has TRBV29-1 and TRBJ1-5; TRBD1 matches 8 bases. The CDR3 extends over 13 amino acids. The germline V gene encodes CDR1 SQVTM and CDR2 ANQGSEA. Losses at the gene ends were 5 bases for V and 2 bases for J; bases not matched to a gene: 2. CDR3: CSVKTGGNQPQHF. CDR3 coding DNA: TGCAGCGTTAAGACAGGGGGCAATCAGCCCCAGCATTTT.

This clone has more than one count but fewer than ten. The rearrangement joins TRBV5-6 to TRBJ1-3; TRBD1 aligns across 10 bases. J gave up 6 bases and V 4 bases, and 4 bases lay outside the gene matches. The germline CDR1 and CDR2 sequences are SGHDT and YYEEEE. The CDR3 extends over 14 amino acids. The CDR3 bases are TGTGCCAGCAGCCGAGACAGGGGGCTAAACACCATATATTTT. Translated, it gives CASSRDRGLNTIYF.

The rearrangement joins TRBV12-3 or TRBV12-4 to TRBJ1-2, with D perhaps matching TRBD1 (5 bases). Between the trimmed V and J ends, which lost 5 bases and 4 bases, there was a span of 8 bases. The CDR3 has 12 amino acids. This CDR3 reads CASSMQGYGYTF. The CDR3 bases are TGTGCCAGCAGTATGCAGGGCTATGGCTACACCTTC.

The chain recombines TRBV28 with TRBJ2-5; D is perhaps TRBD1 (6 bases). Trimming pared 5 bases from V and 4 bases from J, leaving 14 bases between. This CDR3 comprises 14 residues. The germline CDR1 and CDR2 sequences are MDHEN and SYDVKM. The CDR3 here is CASSPRDRRETQYF. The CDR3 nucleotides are TGTGCCAGCAGTCCTCGAGACAGGCGAGAGACCCAGTACTTC.

The DNA of the CDR3 is TGTGCCAGTAGAGGAGGGACCGCAGATACCGGGGAGCTGTTTTTT. Its protein product is CASRGGTADTGELFF. V is TRBV19 and J is TRBJ2-2; possible D gene TRBD2, 6 bases. Trimming removed 6 bases at V and 5 bases at J, with 16 bases between. The CDR3 loop spans 15 amino acids. Germline CDR1 is LNHDA and CDR2 is SQIVND (reference sequence). The full variable domain, in which reference TRBV19 and TRBJ2-2 provide the parts outside the CDR3, is DGGITQSPKYLFRKEGQNVTLSCEQNLNHDAMYWYRQDPGQGLRLIYYSQIVNDFQKGDIAEGYSVSREKKESFPLTVTSAQKNPTAFYLCASRGGTADTGELFFGEGSRLTVL.

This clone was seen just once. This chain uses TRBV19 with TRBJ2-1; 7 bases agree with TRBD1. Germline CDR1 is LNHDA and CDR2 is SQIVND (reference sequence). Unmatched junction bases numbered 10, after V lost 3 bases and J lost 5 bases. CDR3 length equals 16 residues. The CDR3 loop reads CASSIIHGTVHNEQFF. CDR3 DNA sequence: TGTGCCAGTAGTATTATCCATGGGACAGTACACAATGAGCAGTTCTTC.

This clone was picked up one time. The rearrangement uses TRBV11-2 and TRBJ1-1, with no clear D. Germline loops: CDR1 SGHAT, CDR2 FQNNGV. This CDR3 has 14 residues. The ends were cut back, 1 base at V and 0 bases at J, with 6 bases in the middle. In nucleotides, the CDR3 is TGTGCCAGCAGCTTAGGACTGATGAACACTGAAGCTTTCTTT. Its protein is CASSLGLMNTEAFF.

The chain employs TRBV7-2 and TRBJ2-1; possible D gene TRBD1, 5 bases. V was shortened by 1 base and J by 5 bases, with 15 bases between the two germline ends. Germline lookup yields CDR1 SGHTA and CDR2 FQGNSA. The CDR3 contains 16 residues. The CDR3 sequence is CASSLVMQGWNNEQFF. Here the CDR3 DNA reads TGTGCCAGCAGCTTAGTCATGCAGGGTTGGAACAATGAGCAGTTCTTC.